These 4 T cell receptor beta chains were all obtained from the same sample, sequenced in a study of T cells in Graves' hyperthyroidism and ophthalmopathy. It was RNA transcripts that yielded the amplified TCR beta CDR3 regions. Using the HTBI primer set, a first-round RT-PCR was run on the TCR CDR3. In TCRdb, the multiplex PCR reads were re-called with MiXCR into one record per CDR3 protein. The table records roughly 400,000 distinct CDR3 sequences, roughly 13% of them present only once. Sequencing was carried out using blood. The receptor source for this set is a man over 45 with Graves' ophthalmopathy.

This clonotype was counted at least ten times. The CDR3 loop reads CASSRQGAQEQYF. The CDR3 region has the DNA TGTGCCAGCAGCAGACAGGGGGCTCAAGAGCAGTACTTC. The chain links TRBV7-9 to TRBJ2-7; 10 nucleotides agree with TRBD1. Germline loops: CDR1 SEHNR, CDR2 FQNEAQ (reference sequence). V was pared by 5 bases and J by 7 bases, with 5 bases of the junction left unmatched. CDR3 length: 13 residues. Drawing the rest from reference TRBV7-9 and TRBJ2-7, the complete variable domain is DTGVSQNPRHKITKRGQNVTFRCDPISEHNRLYWYRQTLGQGPEFLTYFQNEAQLEKSRLLSDRFSAERPKGSFSTLEIQRTEQGDSAMYLCASSRQGAQEQYFGPGTRLTVT.

This chain links TRBV12-3 or TRBV12-4 with TRBJ1-5; 7 positions match TRBD1. The CDR3 is 14 residues long. V was pared by 6 bases and J by 11 bases, with 13 bases of the junction left unmatched. CDR3: CASSPGSGGKTQHF. CDR3 bases: TGTGCCAGCAGCCCAGGCTCAGGGGGGAAGACCCAGCATTTT.

A few counts support this clonotype. The gene calls are TRBV19 and TRBJ1-5; D is ambiguous. The length of the CDR3 is 12 residues. Deletions cut 5 bases from V and 5 bases from J, with 7 bases between. Germline CDR1 reads LNHDA; CDR2 reads SQIVND (reference sequence). This CDR3 is CASSPSYQPQHF. The DNA for the CDR3 is TGTGCCAGTAGTCCCTCTTATCAGCCCCAGCATTTT. The full variable domain, its missing parts supplied by reference TRBV19 and TRBJ1-5, is DGGITQSPKYLFRKEGQNVTLSCEQNLNHDAMYWYRQDPGQGLRLIYYSQIVNDFQKGDIAEGYSVSREKKESFPLTVTSAQKNPTAFYLCASSPSYQPQHFGDGTRLSIL.

This clonotype appeared many times. The chain has TRBV6-1 and TRBJ1-5; 7 positions agree with TRBD1. This CDR3 has 13 amino acids. V was pared by 6 bases and J by 6 bases, with 5 bases of the junction left unmatched. CDR1 is MNHNS, CDR2 SASEGT, per germline. CDR3 bases: TGTGCCAGCAGAGGGGGCGCTGGTCAGCCCCAGCATTTT. Translation gives CASRGGAGQPQHF.